This T cell receptor beta chain was sequenced in a study of T-cell reconstitution after alpha-beta-depleted transplantation in children. This clonotype was detected ten times or more. Antigen specificity is unknown. Study results and limitations: It was newly produced T cells that mostly accounted for T-cell counts and diversity one year after transplant. As was reported, about two months after transplant, alpha-beta T cells came from several hundred expanded graft clones.

For TCRbeta, the library was prepared with unique molecular identifiers. TCRdb ran MiXCR on the PCR reads and lists one entry per CDR3 protein. The data show 500,000 to 650,000 distinct CDR3 sequences, more than 9.5% seen once. The sequence derives from a female patient younger than 10 who had a stem cell transplant for aplastic anemia, so the T cells may come from the graft donor. The sample in question was PBMCs, mostly from graft donor cells, obtained 180 days after TCRalphabeta/CD19-depleted stem cell transplant.

Here the CDR3 DNA reads TGCAGTGCTAGTAGGCACCTTACCTACGAGCAGTACTTC. Translating gives CSASRHLTYEQYF. The V and J genes are TRBV20-1 and TRBJ2-7; no reliable D call. Trimming removed 3 bases at V and 2 bases at J, with 11 bases between. This CDR3 region has 13 residues. Germline loops: CDR1 DFQATT, CDR2 SNEGSKA (reference sequence).